Listed below are T cell receptor beta chains from one sample, sequenced in a study of radiotherapy plus CTLA-4 blockade in lung cancer. Using immunoSEQ multiplex PCR, the repertoire was profiled, and TCRdb retains in-frame clones only, with some absent. Found here are some 64,000 clones, roughly 80% of them singletons; the top ten hold approximately 4%. This specimen was peripheral blood, taken from a patient treated with radiotherapy plus ipilimumab. The receptors stem from a human donor with non-small cell lung cancer who had a complete response to radiotherapy plus ipilimumab. CDR3s include the opening cysteine and the closing phenylalanine or tryptophan. A D gene is named only where the DNA matches it firmly. A clone size is listed for some rows: how often the clone was seen (once, few, many), or a class if it is expanded.

TRBD1,TRBJ1-4,15,TRBV15,.,TGTGCCACCAGCAGAGAAGTTAGGACAGGAGAAAAACTGTTTTTT,CATSREVRTGEKLFF
.,TRBJ2-1,15,TRBV7-8,.,TGTGCCAGCAGCCCCCTAATGGGCTCCTACAATGAGCAGTTCTTC,CASSPLMGSYNEQFF
TRBD2,TRBJ2-7,14,TRBV7-9,once,TGTGCCTCCAGGACTAGCGGGGGGGCCTACGAGCAGTACTTC,CASRTSGGAYEQYF
.,TRBJ1-5,13,TRBV6-5,once,TGTGCCAGCCGACCTGAACGGAATCAGCCCCAGCATTTT,CASRPERNQPQHF
TRBD1,TRBJ1-6,15,TRBV7-9,.,TGTGCCAGCAGCACCCAGGGGGCAGGGGGGTCACCCCTCCACTTT,CASSTQGAGGSPLHF
TRBD1,TRBJ1-4,14,TRBV6-1,.,TGTGCCAGCAGTGGACAGGGAAGGAGGGAAAAACTGTTTTTT,CASSGQGRREKLFF
.,TRBJ1-6,15,TRBV11-2,.,TGTGCCAGCAGCTTAGGGGCAGCCTATAATTCACCCCTCCACTTT,CASSLGAAYNSPLHF
.,TRBJ2-7,17,TRBV30,few,TGTGCCTGGAGTGTGGTCGCCACACAGGGAGTGGGGTACGAGCAGTACTTC,CAWSVVATQGVGYEQYF
.,TRBJ1-5,15,TRBV19,.,TGTGCCAGTAGTATCGACGGAGGGAGCAATCAGCCCCAGCATTTT,CASSIDGGSNQPQHF
TRBD2,TRBJ2-5,14,TRBV5-4,once,TGTGCCAGCAGCTTTAGCGGGGGGCAAGAGACCCAGTACTTC,CASSFSGGQETQYF
.,TRBJ2-7,14,TRBV19,.,TGTGCCAGTAGTATAGGGGGGGTCTCCTACGAGCAGTACTTC,CASSIGGVSYEQYF
.,TRBJ2-1,13,TRBV30,.,TGTGCCTGGGGTTTAGGGCTAGCAGTGAGGCAGTTCTTC,CAWGLGLAVRQFF
.,TRBJ1-4,14,TRBV11-2,.,TGTGCCAGCAGCTTAGACTCTGCGGGGGTTCAACTGTTTTTT,CASSLDSAGVQLFF
TRBD2,TRBJ2-1,14,TRBV11-2,once,TGTGCCAGCAGCTATAGGACCCAGCGGGGAGAGCAGTTCTTC,CASSYRTQRGEQFF
TRBD1,TRBJ1-2,13,TRBV5-1,few,TGCGCCAGCAGCCCGGACAGGGTGGATGGCTACACCTTC,CASSPDRVDGYTF
.,TRBJ1-5,18,TRBV5-4,.,TGTGCCAGCAGCTTTATGGCAGGGCCGGGTTATAGCAATCAGCCCCAGCATTTT,CASSFMAGPGYSNQPQHF
.,TRBJ1-2,13,TRBV4-3,.,TGCGCCAGCAGCCAAGAAACCTGGGGAGGCTACACCTTC,CASSQETWGGYTF
.,TRBJ2-3,15,TRBV6-5,few,TGTGCCAGCAGTTACAAGGGGAGTGGGGTAGATACGCAGTATTTT,CASSYKGSGVDTQYF
TRBD1,TRBJ1-2,18,TRBV4-3,.,TGCGCCAGCAGCCAAGATCGATGGGGGGGACAGATAGACTATGGCTACACCTTC,CASSQDRWGGQIDYGYTF
.,TRBJ1-1,11,TRBV29-1,.,TGCAGCGCTATGACAGACACTGAAGCTTTCTTT,CSAMTDTEAFF
.,TRBJ1-4,11,TRBV7-2,.,TGTGCCAGCAGCCGAAATGAAAAACTGTTTTTT,CASSRNEKLFF
TRBD1,TRBJ1-5,17,TRBV6-1,.,TGTGCCAGCAGTGAAGCCCTGACAGGGGGCAGGAATCAGCCCCAGCATTTT,CASSEALTGGRNQPQHF
.,TRBJ2-3,16,TRBV7-6,.,TGTGCCAGCAGCCCGAGAGCTAGCGCATCCACAGATACGCAGTATTTT,CASSPRASASTDTQYF
.,TRBJ2-1,14,TRBV7-9,.,TGTGCCAGCAGGGGTTCGTGGGATGACAATGAGCAGTTCTTC,CASRGSWDDNEQFF
TRBD1,TRBJ2-7,14,TRBV30,.,TGTGCCTATGGACAGGGGGGGTTCTCCTACGAGCAGTACTTC,CAYGQGGFSYEQYF
.,TRBJ1-3,18,TRBV7-9,.,TGTGCCAGCAGCCCACAACCGGGACAAGCTTTCTCTGGAAACACCATATATTTT,CASSPQPGQAFSGNTIYF
TRBD2,TRBJ2-3,14,TRBV12-5,.,TGTGCTAGTGGGTCTAGCGGGGGCACAGATACGCAGTATTTT,CASGSSGGTDTQYF
.,TRBJ1-5,15,TRBV7-2,few,TGTGCCAGCAGCTTAAATTGGGGGAGCAATCAGCCCCAGCATTTT,CASSLNWGSNQPQHF
TRBD2,TRBJ2-1,15,TRBV18,.,TGTGCCAGCTCACCACGCCTAGCGGGGGGCAATGAGCAGTTCTTC,CASSPRLAGGNEQFF
.,TRBJ2-4,14,TRBV28,.,TGTGCCAGCAGTTCCCCGGGGGGCCGAGACATTCAGTACTTC,CASSSPGGRDIQYF
TRBD2,TRBJ2-3,17,TRBV5-6,few,TGTGCCAGCAGCTTGGGGACTAGCGGGAGAGGCACAGATACGCAGTATTTT,CASSLGTSGRGTDTQYF
TRBD1,TRBJ1-2,15,TRBV19,.,TGTGCCAGTAGTGTAAACAGGGGGCGCGACTATGGCTACACCTTC,CASSVNRGRDYGYTF
TRBD2,TRBJ2-3,17,TRBV7-2,.,TGTGCCAGCAGCTTAAGGACTAGCGGGAGGTGGACAGATACGCAGTATTTT,CASSLRTSGRWTDTQYF
.,TRBJ2-7,13,TRBV6-6,.,TGTGCCAGCAGTTACTCGGACACCTACGAGCAGTACTTC,CASSYSDTYEQYF
TRBD2,TRBJ2-2,18,TRBV18,.,TGTGCCAGCTCACCACTATCAGCGGGAGGGCCAAATACCGGGGAGCTGTTTTTT,CASSPLSAGGPNTGELFF
TRBD1,TRBJ1-3,15,TRBV5-6,few,TGTGCCAGCAGCTTGGGGGCGGGACAGAGAAACACCATATATTTT,CASSLGAGQRNTIYF
.,TRBJ2-2,14,TRBV11-2,few,TGTGCCAGCACCGACCTCACAACCACCGGGGAGCTGTTTTTT,CASTDLTTTGELFF
.,TRBJ2-2,14,TRBV6-5,.,TGTGCCAGCATCAATAGCTTGGAAGCCGGGGAGCTGTTTTTT,CASINSLEAGELFF
.,TRBJ2-3,13,TRBV11-3,.,TGTGCCAGCAGCCCCCGACTAACAGATACGCAGTATTTT,CASSPRLTDTQYF
TRBD1,TRBJ1-1,14,TRBV9,.,TGTGCCAGCAGCGAGGGACAGGTTAACACTGAAGCTTTCTTT,CASSEGQVNTEAFF
.,TRBJ1-2,15,TRBV5-1,.,TGCGCCAGCAGCTCGTTGGGGGGAACGAGGTATGGCTACACCTTC,CASSSLGGTRYGYTF
.,TRBJ2-7,14,TRBV27,.,TGTGCCAGCAGGGGGGGACAGAGATCCTACGAGCAGTACTTC,CASRGGQRSYEQYF
.,TRBJ1-1,13,TRBV18,.,TGTGCCATCCAGACAGACATGAACACTGAAGCTTTCTTT,CAIQTDMNTEAFF
.,TRBJ1-2,14,TRBV30,.,TGTGCATGGAGGAGGTCGGATAGGAGTTATGGCTACACCTTC,CAWRRSDRSYGYTF
TRBD1,TRBJ1-1,15,TRBV7-9,once,TGTGCCAGCAGCCATTTGACAGGGGGCAACACTGAAGCTTTCTTT,CASSHLTGGNTEAFF
.,TRBJ2-6,15,TRBV7-6,.,TGTGCCAGCAGCTTAAGGGCCTCTGGGGCCAACGTCCTGACTTTC,CASSLRASGANVLTF
.,TRBJ1-1,13,TRBV6-6,once,TGTGCCAGCACCTGGACAGAGAACACTGAAGCTTTCTTT,CASTWTENTEAFF
.,TRBJ2-3,16,TRBV9,once,TGTGCCAGCAGCGGACACGTTGCGGGGCTCGCAGATACGCAGTATTTT,CASSGHVAGLADTQYF
.,TRBJ1-2,14,TRBV18,few,TGTGCCAGCTCACCAGGGGACAACACCTATGGCTACACCTTC,CASSPGDNTYGYTF
.,TRBJ1-1,15,TRBV5-6,.,TGTGCCAGCAACCCCTTACAGGGAGCAAGCACTGAAGCTTTCTTT,CASNPLQGASTEAFF
.,TRBJ1-2,15,TRBV9,once,TGTGCCAGCAGCCTACGGGAGTTAGCTAACTATGGCTACACCTTC,CASSLRELANYGYTF
TRBD1,TRBJ1-5,15,TRBV7-2,.,TGTGCCAGCAGCTTCACAGGGGGCATGGGTCAGCCCCAGCATTTT,CASSFTGGMGQPQHF
TRBD2,TRBJ2-5,10,TRBV20-1,.,TGCAGTGCTAAAGCGGGAGTGAGTTACTTC,CSAKAGVSYF
.,TRBJ1-1,16,TRBV19,.,TGTGCCAGTAGCCCGGACGGGACTTTCTGGACGACTGAAGCTTTCTTT,CASSPDGTFWTTEAFF
TRBD2,TRBJ2-3,15,TRBV10-3,once,TGTGCCATCAGTGAGTCGGAGGCGGGGGCAGATACGCAGTATTTT,CAISESEAGADTQYF